This is a list of T cell receptor beta chains from one sample in a study of OX40 agonist ivuxolimab in advanced cancers. Some clones are missing from TCRdb's copy, which holds only in-frame ones; the method was immunoSEQ multiplex PCR. The sample lists about 69,000 clones, about 89% occurring once. Sequenced here: CD4+ or CD8+ T cells sorted from blood, sampled in a trial of the OX40 agonist ivuxolimab. The receptor source for this set is an adult with an advanced solid tumor such as melanoma, head and neck, liver or kidney cancer. Each CDR3 is given with its conserved first and last residue. The order of the fields is CDR3 length, clone size, J gene, D gene, V gene, CDR3 DNA, CDR3 protein. The D gene is left open where the match is weak. Part of the rows lack a size; the others show once, few, many or a class for expanded clones.

cdr3_length: 12
clone_size: .
j_call: TRBJ2-4
d_call: TRBD1
v_call: TRBV6-1
cdr3_nt: TGTGCCAGCACCGACAGGGGGAGCATTCAGTACTTC
cdr3_aa: CASTDRGSIQYF

cdr3_length: 12
clone_size: once
j_call: TRBJ1-2
d_call: .
v_call: TRBV6-1
cdr3_nt: TGTGCCAGCAGTGGGAGTTGGTATGGCTACACCTTC
cdr3_aa: CASSGSWYGYTF

cdr3_length: 15
clone_size: once
j_call: TRBJ1-2
d_call: .
v_call: TRBV18
cdr3_nt: TGTGCCAGCTCACCAGAGGTGCGGGGGAACTATGGCTACACCTTC
cdr3_aa: CASSPEVRGNYGYTF

cdr3_length: 16
clone_size: .
j_call: TRBJ2-5
d_call: TRBD2
v_call: TRBV6-5
cdr3_nt: TGTGCCAGCAGTTGGGCTAGCGGGAGAGCTGCGGAGACCCAGTACTTC
cdr3_aa: CASSWASGRAAETQYF

cdr3_length: 15
clone_size: .
j_call: TRBJ2-5
d_call: .
v_call: TRBV5-1
cdr3_nt: TGCGCCAGCAGCTCCTTTACACCACTGGGAGAGACCCAGTACTTC
cdr3_aa: CASSSFTPLGETQYF

cdr3_length: 17
clone_size: .
j_call: TRBJ2-7
d_call: TRBD2
v_call: TRBV7-6
cdr3_nt: TGTGCCAGCAGTCCCGGACTAGCGGGACAACTTATCTACGAGCAGTACTTC
cdr3_aa: CASSPGLAGQLIYEQYF

cdr3_length: 17
clone_size: .
j_call: TRBJ2-5
d_call: TRBD2
v_call: TRBV19
cdr3_nt: TGTGCCAGTAGCCAAATCCCCCTAGCGGGAGTACGAGAGACCCAGTACTTC
cdr3_aa: CASSQIPLAGVRETQYF

cdr3_length: 13
clone_size: .
j_call: TRBJ1-1
d_call: .
v_call: TRBV7-6
cdr3_nt: TGTGCCAGCAGCGGACGGGCCGGGTTGAGGGCTTTCTTT
cdr3_aa: CASSGRAGLRAFF

cdr3_length: 13
clone_size: .
j_call: TRBJ1-2
d_call: .
v_call: TRBV6-5
cdr3_nt: TGTGCCAGCAGTGAAGCGCTTGGCTATGGCTACACCTTC
cdr3_aa: CASSEALGYGYTF

cdr3_length: 13
clone_size: .
j_call: TRBJ1-1
d_call: .
v_call: TRBV7-3
cdr3_nt: TGTGCCAGCAGCCCCGTGGGGCACACTGAAGCTTTCTTT
cdr3_aa: CASSPVGHTEAFF

cdr3_length: 14
clone_size: .
j_call: TRBJ2-1
d_call: .
v_call: TRBV15
cdr3_nt: TGTGCCACCAGCAGAGGGTCCCACCGAGCTGAGCAGTTCTTC
cdr3_aa: CATSRGSHRAEQFF

cdr3_length: 17
clone_size: .
j_call: TRBJ1-1
d_call: TRBD1
v_call: TRBV5-1
cdr3_nt: TGCGCCAGCAGCTTGGAGGGACAGGGGCGTCCGAACACTGAAGCTTTCTTT
cdr3_aa: CASSLEGQGRPNTEAFF

cdr3_length: 15
clone_size: .
j_call: TRBJ1-1
d_call: .
v_call: TRBV7-2
cdr3_nt: TGTGCCAGCAGCCCCACAAGAGGGGGGGTCGGGGGAGCTTTCTTT
cdr3_aa: CASSPTRGGVGGAFF

cdr3_length: 13
clone_size: .
j_call: TRBJ2-5
d_call: .
v_call: TRBV5-5
cdr3_nt: TGTGCCAGCAGCTTGTCCCACCAACGGGGCCAGTACTTC
cdr3_aa: CASSLSHQRGQYF

cdr3_length: 17
clone_size: .
j_call: TRBJ1-1
d_call: .
v_call: TRBV19
cdr3_nt: TGTGCCAGTAGTAATCCGAGAGGAGGCAGGGTGAACACTGAAGCTTTCTTT
cdr3_aa: CASSNPRGGRVNTEAFF

cdr3_length: 17
clone_size: .
j_call: TRBJ2-3
d_call: TRBD1
v_call: TRBV5-4
cdr3_nt: TGTGCCAGCAGCCCCCCGGGACAGGGAGGACCCACAGATACGCAGTATTTT
cdr3_aa: CASSPPGQGGPTDTQYF

cdr3_length: 15
clone_size: .
j_call: TRBJ2-2
d_call: .
v_call: TRBV2
cdr3_nt: TGTGCCAGCGCTGCTGGACCAGCGAACACCGGGGAGCTGTTTTTT
cdr3_aa: CASAAGPANTGELFF

cdr3_length: 11
clone_size: .
j_call: TRBJ2-2
d_call: .
v_call: TRBV5-1
cdr3_nt: TGCGCCAGCAAAGAAACCGGGGAGCTGTTTTTT
cdr3_aa: CASKETGELFF

cdr3_length: 17
clone_size: .
j_call: TRBJ2-2
d_call: .
v_call: TRBV6-1
cdr3_nt: TGTGCCAGCAGTGAAGCGTCCCCCGCAGGGTTGTCCGGGGAGCTGTTTTTT
cdr3_aa: CASSEASPAGLSGELFF

cdr3_length: 16
clone_size: .
j_call: TRBJ1-5
d_call: TRBD1
v_call: TRBV30
cdr3_nt: TGTGCCTGGAGCTTGGACAGGGGCCCTGGCAATCAGCCCCAGCATTTT
cdr3_aa: CAWSLDRGPGNQPQHF

cdr3_length: 14
clone_size: .
j_call: TRBJ1-1
d_call: TRBD1
v_call: TRBV19
cdr3_nt: TGTGCCACCGCGGAGGGGACAGGCCCCCCTGAAGCTTTCTTT
cdr3_aa: CATAEGTGPPEAFF

cdr3_length: 15
clone_size: .
j_call: TRBJ2-1
d_call: TRBD2
v_call: TRBV6-1
cdr3_nt: TGTGCCAGCAGTACGGCTAGCGGGAGCGGCAATGAGCAGTTCTTC
cdr3_aa: CASSTASGSGNEQFF

cdr3_length: 15
clone_size: .
j_call: TRBJ2-3
d_call: TRBD1
v_call: TRBV4-3
cdr3_nt: TGCGCCAGCAGCCAAGGACAGACAGGGACAGATACGCAGTATTTT
cdr3_aa: CASSQGQTGTDTQYF

cdr3_length: 15
clone_size: .
j_call: TRBJ2-2
d_call: TRBD1
v_call: TRBV7-3
cdr3_nt: TGTGCCAGCAGCTTAGGACAGGTTGGCACCGGGGAGCTGTTTTTT
cdr3_aa: CASSLGQVGTGELFF

cdr3_length: 14
clone_size: once
j_call: TRBJ2-5
d_call: .
v_call: TRBV6-5
cdr3_nt: TGTGCCAGCACCCTAGGGGAGGAGAGGGAGACCCAGTACTTC
cdr3_aa: CASTLGEERETQYF

cdr3_length: 14
clone_size: .
j_call: TRBJ2-5
d_call: TRBD1
v_call: TRBV7-9
cdr3_nt: TGTGCCAGCACCCAACAGGGGGCGAGAGAGACCCAGTACTTC
cdr3_aa: CASTQQGARETQYF

cdr3_length: 15
clone_size: .
j_call: TRBJ1-2
d_call: .
v_call: TRBV7-8
cdr3_nt: TGTGCCAGCAGCTTAGAGGAGACCGCATTCTATGGCTACACCTTC
cdr3_aa: CASSLEETAFYGYTF

cdr3_length: 16
clone_size: .
j_call: TRBJ2-3
d_call: TRBD2
v_call: TRBV5-1
cdr3_nt: TGCGCCAGCAGCTTGGGTTCTAGCGGGAGCACAGATACGCAGTATTTT
cdr3_aa: CASSLGSSGSTDTQYF

cdr3_length: 12
clone_size: .
j_call: TRBJ1-5
d_call: .
v_call: TRBV29-1
cdr3_nt: TGCAGCGTTGGGGACAAGAATCAGCCCCAGCATTTT
cdr3_aa: CSVGDKNQPQHF

cdr3_length: 15
clone_size: .
j_call: TRBJ2-7
d_call: .
v_call: TRBV2
cdr3_nt: TGTGCCAGCAGTGAAGCTCATAGCAGTCCCTACGAGCAGTACTTC
cdr3_aa: CASSEAHSSPYEQYF

cdr3_length: 15
clone_size: .
j_call: TRBJ1-1
d_call: .
v_call: TRBV28
cdr3_nt: TGTGCCAGCAGGGGGCTAACAAGACAGGACACTGAAGCTTTCTTT
cdr3_aa: CASRGLTRQDTEAFF

cdr3_length: 18
clone_size: .
j_call: TRBJ1-5
d_call: .
v_call: TRBV28
cdr3_nt: TGTGCCAGCAGTTTCCCTCCTCCTACAGGGAGGAGCAATCAGCCCCAGCATTTT
cdr3_aa: CASSFPPPTGRSNQPQHF

cdr3_length: 13
clone_size: .
j_call: TRBJ2-3
d_call: .
v_call: TRBV6-1
cdr3_nt: TGTGCCAGCAGTGCCCCCCCCGAGGAAACGCAGTATTTT
cdr3_aa: CASSAPPEETQYF

cdr3_length: 14
clone_size: .
j_call: TRBJ2-7
d_call: .
v_call: TRBV10-3
cdr3_nt: TGTGCCATCAAGCGAGCGGATTACTCCTACGAGCAGTACTTC
cdr3_aa: CAIKRADYSYEQYF

cdr3_length: 15
clone_size: .
j_call: TRBJ2-3
d_call: TRBD1
v_call: TRBV5-1
cdr3_nt: TGCGCCAGCAGCGGACAGGTCGTGAGCACAGATACGCAGTATTTT
cdr3_aa: CASSGQVVSTDTQYF

cdr3_length: 13
clone_size: .
j_call: TRBJ2-5
d_call: TRBD1
v_call: TRBV29-1
cdr3_nt: TGCAGCGCTTCCAGGGGGCAGTTGGAGACCCAGTACTTC
cdr3_aa: CSASRGQLETQYF

cdr3_length: 12
clone_size: .
j_call: TRBJ1-2
d_call: .
v_call: TRBV6-5
cdr3_nt: TGTGCCAGCAGTGGGAGTTGGTATGGCTACACCTTC
cdr3_aa: CASSGSWYGYTF

cdr3_length: 14
clone_size: .
j_call: TRBJ1-1
d_call: .
v_call: TRBV19
cdr3_nt: TGTGCTAGTGTTATAGCGGGGGCGCGCACTGAAGCTTTCTTT
cdr3_aa: CASVIAGARTEAFF

cdr3_length: 14
clone_size: .
j_call: TRBJ1-3
d_call: .
v_call: TRBV5-1
cdr3_nt: TGCGCCAGCAGCCGGGGGGACTCTGGAAACACCATATATTTT
cdr3_aa: CASSRGDSGNTIYF

cdr3_length: 15
clone_size: .
j_call: TRBJ2-3
d_call: TRBD1
v_call: TRBV13
cdr3_nt: TGTGCCAGCACCGTAACGGGACAGGGGGCAGATACGCAGTATTTT
cdr3_aa: CASTVTGQGADTQYF

cdr3_length: 14
clone_size: .
j_call: TRBJ2-7
d_call: .
v_call: TRBV2
cdr3_nt: TGTGCCAGCAGTGGGCGGTACCTCTCCTACGAGCAGTACTTC
cdr3_aa: CASSGRYLSYEQYF

cdr3_length: 13
clone_size: .
j_call: TRBJ1-6
d_call: .
v_call: TRBV5-1
cdr3_nt: TGCGCCAGCAGCATTGGACAGAATTCACCCCTCCACTTT
cdr3_aa: CASSIGQNSPLHF

cdr3_length: 15
clone_size: .
j_call: TRBJ2-3
d_call: TRBD2
v_call: TRBV5-4
cdr3_nt: TGTGCCAGCAGCTTACTAGCGTCAAGCACAGATACGCAGTATTTT
cdr3_aa: CASSLLASSTDTQYF

cdr3_length: 14
clone_size: .
j_call: TRBJ2-5
d_call: .
v_call: TRBV7-3
cdr3_nt: TGTGCCAGCAGTCGAACAGGCTTGGAAGAGACCCAGTACTTC
cdr3_aa: CASSRTGLEETQYF

cdr3_length: 16
clone_size: .
j_call: TRBJ1-2
d_call: .
v_call: TRBV5-3
cdr3_nt: TGTGCCAGAAGCTTGGTATCGGCAGATCGGGGGAACGGCTACACCTTC
cdr3_aa: CARSLVSADRGNGYTF

cdr3_length: 14
clone_size: .
j_call: TRBJ1-2
d_call: .
v_call: TRBV2
cdr3_nt: TGTGCCAGCAGTGAACAGGTCGGAGGCTATGGCTACACCTTC
cdr3_aa: CASSEQVGGYGYTF

cdr3_length: 11
clone_size: .
j_call: TRBJ2-7
d_call: .
v_call: TRBV20-1
cdr3_nt: TGCAGTGCTCCTATCTCCTACGAGCAGTACTTC
cdr3_aa: CSAPISYEQYF

cdr3_length: 17
clone_size: .
j_call: TRBJ1-6
d_call: TRBD1
v_call: TRBV4-1
cdr3_nt: TGCGCCAGCAGCCAAGATAGGGACAGGGCGGATAATTCACCCCTCCACTTT
cdr3_aa: CASSQDRDRADNSPLHF